A single T cell receptor beta chain is shown here with its context. Its antigen remains unknown. The entry originates in a study of T cell responses to AZD1222 COVID-19 vaccine. Notes on the study in general: Spike-spanning, vaccine-associated CD4 TCRs were dominant at 160-218 and 743-854. Repertoire collection took place solely once the T cell response had peaked. With two AZD1222 doses given, Spike-specific TCR breadth and depth both rose.

TCRdb's table, derived via immunoSEQ multiplex PCR, lists solely in-frame clones and lacks some. The sample yields 75,000 to 100,000 clones, roughly 85% seen once. Trimming removed 0 bases at V and 9 bases at J, with 15 bases between. Germline V lookup: CDR1 SEHNR, CDR2 FQNEAQ (reference sequence). The CDR3 extends over 16 amino acids. The TCR comes from an adult in good health. The sample in question was peripheral blood, obtained on day 0 of AZD1222 vaccination. The V and J genes are TRBV7-9 and TRBJ1-6, with a possible D match to TRBD1 (6 bases). The CDR3 DNA reads TGTGCCAGCAGCTTAGCGATGGGGGCCAGGGGTTCACCCCTCCACTTT. This sequence encodes CASSLAMGARGSPLHF.